The 9 T cell receptor beta chains below were found in one sample sequenced in a study of shared clonotypes between healthy human individuals. The naive CD8 fraction comprised CD45RO-negative cells positively selected for CCR7 and excluded terminally differentiated effector memory CD45RA+ cells. Using immunoSEQ multiplex PCR, the repertoire was profiled, and TCRdb retains in-frame clones only, with some absent. The sample lists about 2.2 million clones, about 93% occurring once. Sample: naive CD8+ T cells from PBMCs. The receptors were gathered from a man aged 18-30 years in good health. Some clones in this sample may be carry-over from other donors' samples.

The CDR3 region has the DNA TGCGCCAGCAGTCTAGGGACATACTACTACGAGCAGTACTTC. It yields the protein CASSLGTYYYEQYF. This chain uses TRBV4-1 with TRBJ2-7, with a possible D match to TRBD1 (6 bases). CDR1 and CDR2 (germline): MGHRA, YSYEKL. Trimming took 6 bases from V and 3 from J, leaving 15 bases between them. The CDR3 is 14 residues long.

This rearrangement joins TRBV4-1 to TRBJ1-3; D possibly corresponds to TRBD1 (6 bases). Germline V gene lookup returns CDR1 MGHRA and CDR2 YSYEKL. The CDR3 contains 17 residues. V shed 3 bases and J shed 0 bases, with 15 bases lying between them. The CDR3 reads CASSHTRGYTSGNTIYF. The CDR3 bases are TGCGCCAGCAGCCACACCAGGGGCTACACCTCTGGAAACACCATATATTTT.

This clone appeared a single time. V gene TRBV18 combines with J gene TRBJ2-3, with D perhaps matching TRBD2 (6 bases). Trimming left V 3 bases short and J 2 bases short, with 27 bases between. CDR1 is KGHSH, CDR2 LQKENI, per germline. This CDR3 spans 20 amino acids. CDR3 sequence reads: CASSPRAVAGSAGNTDTQYF. CDR3 in DNA: TGTGCCAGCTCACCCCGCGCGGTGGCGGGTTCGGCGGGAAACACAGATACGCAGTATTTT.

The V and J genes are TRBV5-1 and TRBJ2-3; D may be TRBD2 (5 bases). The CDR3 totals 16 residues. The germline V gene has CDR1 SGHRS and CDR2 YFSETQ. Deletions cut 0 bases from V and 5 bases from J, with 16 bases between. CDR3 bases: TGCGCCAGCAGCTTGGAAGCGCGGGTGGCAGGAGATACGCAGTATTTT. This encodes CASSLEARVAGDTQYF.

The chain combines TRBV11-2 with TRBJ2-2; 11 bases are a match to TRBD2. This CDR3 is built from 19 residues. Germline values: CDR1 SGHAT, CDR2 FQNNGV. J gave up 3 bases and V 4 bases, and 13 bases lay outside the gene matches. The chain's CDR3 is CASSYTSGRVVRDTGELFF. In nucleotides, the CDR3 is TGTGCCAGCAGCTATACTAGCGGGAGAGTGGTTAGGGACACCGGGGAGCTGTTTTTT.

This clone came up once. The chain combines TRBV19 with TRBJ1-5; D unresolved. Between the trimmed V and J ends, which lost 3 bases and 5 bases, there was a span of 5 bases. The CDR3 loop spans 12 amino acids. Germline values: CDR1 LNHDA, CDR2 SQIVND (reference sequence). In DNA form, the CDR3 reads TGTGCCAGTAGTATTGGGTATCAGCCCCAGCATTTT. Translated, it gives CASSIGYQPQHF.

The rearrangement uses TRBV28 and TRBJ2-7; 7 bases line up with TRBD2. The CDR3 spans 18 residues. V shed 4 bases, J shed 0 bases, and the junction held 15 bases outside the gene matches. The germline V gene has CDR1 MDHEN and CDR2 SYDVKM. CDR3 in DNA: TGTGCCAGCAGTTCCTTCCGCCGAATTAAGCGGGACTCCTACGAGCAGTACTTC. Its translation is CASSSFRRIKRDSYEQYF.

This sequence joins TRBV23-1 and TRBJ2-3; the D gene is possibly TRBD2 (6 bases). TRBV23-1 is placed among ORFs of uncertain function. The germline V and J ends were trimmed by 5 bases and 3 bases, with 12 bases remaining between them. The CDR3 totals 14 residues. CDR3 amino acids: CASSRRELTDTQYF. CDR3 bases: TGCGCCAGCAGTAGGAGGGAGTTGACAGATACGCAGTATTTT.

The chain employs TRBV15 and TRBJ2-1, with 10 bases lining up with TRBD1. The J segment lost 5 bases and the V segment lost 4 bases, leaving 5 bases of the junction unmatched. The CDR3 contains 15 residues. The germline V gene encodes CDR1 LNHNV and CDR2 YYDKDF (reference sequence). CDR3 loop: CATSMGTGVDNEQFF. The CDR3 DNA is TGTGCCACCAGCATGGGGACAGGGGTGGACAATGAGCAGTTCTTC.